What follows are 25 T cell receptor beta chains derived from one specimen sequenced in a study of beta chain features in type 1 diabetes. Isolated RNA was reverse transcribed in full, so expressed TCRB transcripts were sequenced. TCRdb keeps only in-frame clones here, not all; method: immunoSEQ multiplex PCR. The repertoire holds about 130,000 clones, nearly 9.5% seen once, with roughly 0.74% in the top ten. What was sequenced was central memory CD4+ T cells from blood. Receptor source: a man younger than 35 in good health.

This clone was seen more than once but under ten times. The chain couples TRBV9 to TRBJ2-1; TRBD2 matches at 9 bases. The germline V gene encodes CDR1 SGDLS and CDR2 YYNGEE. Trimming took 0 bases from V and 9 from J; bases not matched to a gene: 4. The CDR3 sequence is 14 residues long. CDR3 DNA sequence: TGTGCCAGCAGCGTAGAGGGACTAGCTGTTGAGCAGTTCTTC. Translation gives CASSVEGLAVEQFF.

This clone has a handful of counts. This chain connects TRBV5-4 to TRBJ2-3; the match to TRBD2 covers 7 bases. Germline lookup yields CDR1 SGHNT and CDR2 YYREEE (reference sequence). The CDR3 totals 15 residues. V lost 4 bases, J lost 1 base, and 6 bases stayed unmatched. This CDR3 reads CASSRLGGGTDTQYF. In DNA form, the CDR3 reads TGTGCCAGCAGCCGGCTGGGGGGGGGCACAGATACGCAGTATTTT.

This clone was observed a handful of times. CDR3 loop: CAWSPPGQGLSGYTF. The CDR3 bases are TGTGCCTGGAGTCCCCCGGGACAGGGGCTCTCTGGCTACACCTTC. The V and J genes are TRBV30 and TRBJ1-2; 10 bases are a match to TRBD1. V was clipped by 2 bases and J by 7 bases; unmatched bases: 10. Per germline, CDR1 GTSNPN and CDR2 SVGIG (reference sequence). This CDR3 comprises 15 residues.

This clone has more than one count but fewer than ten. The chain's CDR3 is CASSLPGGNGYTF. Here the CDR3 DNA reads TGTGCCAGCAGCTTACCAGGGGGCAATGGCTACACCTTC. The chain couples TRBV7-8 to TRBJ1-2; 8 bases are shared with TRBD1. The CDR3 has 13 amino acids. Trimming took 2 bases from V and 6 from J; bases not matched to a gene: 2. Germline V gene lookup returns CDR1 SGHVS and CDR2 FQNEAQ. Full variable domain (missing parts from reference TRBV7-8 and TRBJ1-2): GAGVSQSPRYKVAKRGQDVALRCDPISGHVSLFWYQQALGQGPEFLTYFQNEAQLDKSGLPSDRFFAERPEGSVSTLKIQRTQQEDSAVYLCASSLPGGNGYTFGSGTRLTVV.

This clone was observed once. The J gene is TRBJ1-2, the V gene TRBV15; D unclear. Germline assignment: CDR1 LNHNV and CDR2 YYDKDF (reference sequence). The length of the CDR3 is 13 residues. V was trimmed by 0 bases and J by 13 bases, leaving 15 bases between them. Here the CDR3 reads CATSRDSGEARTF. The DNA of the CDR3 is TGTGCCACCAGCAGAGATTCGGGAGAGGCCCGCACCTTC.

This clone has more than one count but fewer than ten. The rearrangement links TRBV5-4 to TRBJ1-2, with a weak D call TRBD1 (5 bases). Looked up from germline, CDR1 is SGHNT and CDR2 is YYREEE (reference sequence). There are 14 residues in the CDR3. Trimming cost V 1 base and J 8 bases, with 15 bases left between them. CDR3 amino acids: CASSLMGGSGGYTF. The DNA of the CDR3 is TGTGCCAGCAGCTTGATGGGGGGATCGGGAGGCTACACCTTC.

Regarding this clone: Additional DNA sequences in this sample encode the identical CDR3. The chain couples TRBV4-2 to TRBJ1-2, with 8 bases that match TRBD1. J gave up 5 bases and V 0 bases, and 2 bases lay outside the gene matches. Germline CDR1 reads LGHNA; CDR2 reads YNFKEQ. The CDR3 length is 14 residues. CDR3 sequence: CASSQEDRVYGYTF. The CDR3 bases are TGTGCCAGCAGCCAAGAGGACAGGGTATATGGCTACACCTTC.

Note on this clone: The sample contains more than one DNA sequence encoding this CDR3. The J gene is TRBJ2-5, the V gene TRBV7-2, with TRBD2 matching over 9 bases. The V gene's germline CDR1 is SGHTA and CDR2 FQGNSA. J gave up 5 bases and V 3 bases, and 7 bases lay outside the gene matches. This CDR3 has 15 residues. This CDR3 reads CASSFRGGAGETQYF. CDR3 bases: TGTGCCAGCAGCTTTCGCGGGGGGGCCGGGGAGACCCAGTACTTC.

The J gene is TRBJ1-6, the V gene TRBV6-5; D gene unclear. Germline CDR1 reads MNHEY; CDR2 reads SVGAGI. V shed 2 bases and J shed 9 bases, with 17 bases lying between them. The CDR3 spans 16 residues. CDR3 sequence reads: CASSYDLGAVGSPLHF. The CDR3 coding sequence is TGTGCCAGCAGTTACGACCTAGGCGCAGTCGGTTCACCCCTCCACTTT.

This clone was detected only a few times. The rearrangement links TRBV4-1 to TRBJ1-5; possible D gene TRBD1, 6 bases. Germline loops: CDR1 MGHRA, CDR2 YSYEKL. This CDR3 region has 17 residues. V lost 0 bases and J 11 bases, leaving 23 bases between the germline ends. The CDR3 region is CASSQESNRAVLGAQHF. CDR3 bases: TGCGCCAGCAGCCAAGAATCTAACAGGGCCGTTTTAGGGGCCCAGCATTTT.

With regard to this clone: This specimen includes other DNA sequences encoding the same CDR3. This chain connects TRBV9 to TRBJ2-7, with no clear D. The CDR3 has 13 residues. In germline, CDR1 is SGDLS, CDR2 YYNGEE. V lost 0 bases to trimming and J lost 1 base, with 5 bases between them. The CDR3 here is CASSVGQSYEQYF. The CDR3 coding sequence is TGTGCCAGCAGCGTAGGGCAGTCCTACGAGCAGTACTTC.

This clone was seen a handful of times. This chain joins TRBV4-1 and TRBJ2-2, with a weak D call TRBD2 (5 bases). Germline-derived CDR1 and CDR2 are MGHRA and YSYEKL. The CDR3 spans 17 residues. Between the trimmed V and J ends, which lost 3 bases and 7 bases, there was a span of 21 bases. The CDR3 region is CASSQPLAGGGGGELFF. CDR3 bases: TGCGCCAGCAGCCAGCCGCTGGCGGGTGGCGGAGGCGGGGAGCTGTTTTTT.

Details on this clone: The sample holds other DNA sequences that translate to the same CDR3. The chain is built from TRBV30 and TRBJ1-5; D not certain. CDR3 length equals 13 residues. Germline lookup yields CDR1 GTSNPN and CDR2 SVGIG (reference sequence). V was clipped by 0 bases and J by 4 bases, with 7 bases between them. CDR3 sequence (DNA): TGTGCCTGGAGTGTGAGGAGGAATCAGCCCCAGCATTTT. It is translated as CAWSVRRNQPQHF. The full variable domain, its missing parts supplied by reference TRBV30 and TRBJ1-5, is SQTIHQWPATLVQPVGSPLSLECTVEGTSNPNLYWYRQAAGRGLQLLFYSVGIGQISSEVPQNLSASRPQDRQFILSSKKLLLSDSGFYLCAWSVRRNQPQHFGDGTRLSIL.

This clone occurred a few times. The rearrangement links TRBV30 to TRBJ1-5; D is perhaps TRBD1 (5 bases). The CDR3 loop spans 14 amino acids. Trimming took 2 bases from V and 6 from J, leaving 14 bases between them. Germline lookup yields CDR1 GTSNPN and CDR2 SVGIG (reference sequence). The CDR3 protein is CAWSTGGLGQPQHF. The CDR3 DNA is TGTGCCTGGAGTACCGGGGGGTTGGGTCAGCCCCAGCATTTT.

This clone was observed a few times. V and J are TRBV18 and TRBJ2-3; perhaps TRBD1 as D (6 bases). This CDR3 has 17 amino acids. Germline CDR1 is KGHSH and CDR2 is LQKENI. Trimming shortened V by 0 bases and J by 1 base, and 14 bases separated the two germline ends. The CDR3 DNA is TGTGCCAGCTCACCACCAAGAACAGGGATGGGCACAGATACGCAGTATTTT. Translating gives CASSPPRTGMGTDTQYF.

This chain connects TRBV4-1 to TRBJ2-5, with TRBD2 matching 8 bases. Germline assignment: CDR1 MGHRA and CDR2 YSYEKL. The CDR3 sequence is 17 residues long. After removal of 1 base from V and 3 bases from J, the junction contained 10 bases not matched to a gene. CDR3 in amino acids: CASSQASPPAGEETQYF. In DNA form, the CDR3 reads TGCGCCAGCAGCCAAGCATCCCCCCCAGCGGGGGAAGAGACCCAGTACTTC.

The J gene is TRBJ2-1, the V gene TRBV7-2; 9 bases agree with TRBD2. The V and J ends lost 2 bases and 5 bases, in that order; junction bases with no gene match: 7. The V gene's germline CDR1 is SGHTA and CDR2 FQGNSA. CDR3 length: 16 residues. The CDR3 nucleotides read TGTGCCAGCAGCTTATACGGCGGGGGGGCAAACAATGAGCAGTTCTTC. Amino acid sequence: CASSLYGGGANNEQFF.

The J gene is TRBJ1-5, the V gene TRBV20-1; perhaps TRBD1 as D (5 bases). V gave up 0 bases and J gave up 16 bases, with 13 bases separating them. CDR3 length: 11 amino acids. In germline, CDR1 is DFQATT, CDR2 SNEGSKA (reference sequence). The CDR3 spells CSAREGRDSHF. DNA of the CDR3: TGCAGTGCTAGAGAAGGCAGGGATAGTCATTTT.

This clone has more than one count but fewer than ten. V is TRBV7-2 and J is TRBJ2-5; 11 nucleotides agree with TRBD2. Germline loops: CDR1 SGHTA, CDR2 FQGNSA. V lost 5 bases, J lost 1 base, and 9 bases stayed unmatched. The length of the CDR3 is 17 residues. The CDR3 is CASSPRRLAGGQETQYF. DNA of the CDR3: TGTGCCAGCAGCCCCCGGAGGCTAGCGGGGGGCCAAGAGACCCAGTACTTC.

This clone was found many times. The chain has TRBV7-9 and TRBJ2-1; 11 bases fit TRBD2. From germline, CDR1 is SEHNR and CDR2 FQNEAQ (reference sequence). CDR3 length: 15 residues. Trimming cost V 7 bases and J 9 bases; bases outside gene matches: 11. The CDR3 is CASTELAGALGEQFF. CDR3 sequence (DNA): TGTGCCAGCACCGAACTAGCGGGGGCCTTAGGTGAGCAGTTCTTC.

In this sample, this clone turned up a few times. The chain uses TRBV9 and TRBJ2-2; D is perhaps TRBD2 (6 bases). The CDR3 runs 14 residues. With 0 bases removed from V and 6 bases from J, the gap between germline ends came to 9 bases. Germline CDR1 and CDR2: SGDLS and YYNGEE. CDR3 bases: TGTGCCAGCAGCGTAGAAGGAGGGTCCGGGGAGCTGTTTTTT. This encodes CASSVEGGSGELFF.

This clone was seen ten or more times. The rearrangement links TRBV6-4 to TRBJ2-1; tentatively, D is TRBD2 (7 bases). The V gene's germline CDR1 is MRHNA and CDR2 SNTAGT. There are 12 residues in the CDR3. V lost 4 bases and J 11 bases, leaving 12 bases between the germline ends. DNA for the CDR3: TGTGCCAGCAGTGTATGGGGGGGCAAGCAGTTCTTC. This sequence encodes CASSVWGGKQFF.

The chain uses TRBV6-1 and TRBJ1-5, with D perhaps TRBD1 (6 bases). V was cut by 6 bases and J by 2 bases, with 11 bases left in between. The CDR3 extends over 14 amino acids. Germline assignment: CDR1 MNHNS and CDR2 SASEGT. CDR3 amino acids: CASRLNRGNQPQHF. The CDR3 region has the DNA TGTGCCAGCAGACTAAACAGGGGCAATCAGCCCCAGCATTTT.

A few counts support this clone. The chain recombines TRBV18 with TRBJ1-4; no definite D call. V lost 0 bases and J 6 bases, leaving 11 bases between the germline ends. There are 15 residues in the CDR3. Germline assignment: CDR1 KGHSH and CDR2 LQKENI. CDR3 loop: CASSPPGRVDEKLFF. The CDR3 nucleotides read TGTGCCAGCTCACCACCGGGGAGAGTGGATGAAAAACTGTTTTTT.

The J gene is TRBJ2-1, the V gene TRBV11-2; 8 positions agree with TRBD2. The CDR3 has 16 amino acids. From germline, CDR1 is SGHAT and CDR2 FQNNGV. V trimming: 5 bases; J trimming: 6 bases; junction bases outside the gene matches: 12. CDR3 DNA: TGTGCCAGCAGCCCCCGTGGTAGCGGGGTGGGCAATGAGCAGTTCTTC. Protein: CASSPRGSGVGNEQFF. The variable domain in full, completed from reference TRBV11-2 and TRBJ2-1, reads EAGVAQSPRYKIIEKRQSVAFWCNPISGHATLYWYQQILGQGPKLLIQFQNNGVVDDSQLPKDRFSAERLKGVDSTLKIQPAKLEDSAVYLCASSPRGSGVGNEQFFGPGTRLTVL.